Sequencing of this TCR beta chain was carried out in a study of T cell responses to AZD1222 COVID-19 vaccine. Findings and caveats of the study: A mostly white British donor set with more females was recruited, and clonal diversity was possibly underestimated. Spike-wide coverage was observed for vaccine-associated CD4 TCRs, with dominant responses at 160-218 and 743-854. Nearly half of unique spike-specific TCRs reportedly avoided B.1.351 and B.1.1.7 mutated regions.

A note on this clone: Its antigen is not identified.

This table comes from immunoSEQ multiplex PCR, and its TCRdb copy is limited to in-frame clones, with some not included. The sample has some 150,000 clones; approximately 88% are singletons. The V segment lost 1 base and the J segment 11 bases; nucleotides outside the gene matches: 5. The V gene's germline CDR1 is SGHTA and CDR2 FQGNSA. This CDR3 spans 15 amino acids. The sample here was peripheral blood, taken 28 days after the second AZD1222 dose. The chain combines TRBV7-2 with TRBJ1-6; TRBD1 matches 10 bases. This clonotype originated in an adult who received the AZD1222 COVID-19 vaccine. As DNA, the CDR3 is TGTGCCAGCAGCTTAGGGGACAGGGGCGGGACACCCCTCCACTTT. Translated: CASSLGDRGGTPLHF.